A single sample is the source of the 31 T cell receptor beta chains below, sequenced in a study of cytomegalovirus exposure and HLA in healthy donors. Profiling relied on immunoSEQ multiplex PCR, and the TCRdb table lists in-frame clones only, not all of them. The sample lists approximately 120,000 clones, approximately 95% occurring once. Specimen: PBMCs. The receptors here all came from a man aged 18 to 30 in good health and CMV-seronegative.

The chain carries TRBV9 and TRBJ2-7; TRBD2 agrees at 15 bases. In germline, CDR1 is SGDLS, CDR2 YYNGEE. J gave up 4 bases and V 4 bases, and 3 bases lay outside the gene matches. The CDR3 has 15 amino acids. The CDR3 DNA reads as TGTGCCAGCAGCTCCGGACTAGCGGGAGGGTACGAGCAGTACTTC. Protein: CASSSGLAGGYEQYF.

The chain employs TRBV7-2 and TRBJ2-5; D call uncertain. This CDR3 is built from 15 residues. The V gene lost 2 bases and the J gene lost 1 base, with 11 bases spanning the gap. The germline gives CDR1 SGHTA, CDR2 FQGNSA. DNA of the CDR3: TGTGCCAGCAGCTTAAATCCCGCAGGCCAAGAGACCCAGTACTTC. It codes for CASSLNPAGQETQYF.

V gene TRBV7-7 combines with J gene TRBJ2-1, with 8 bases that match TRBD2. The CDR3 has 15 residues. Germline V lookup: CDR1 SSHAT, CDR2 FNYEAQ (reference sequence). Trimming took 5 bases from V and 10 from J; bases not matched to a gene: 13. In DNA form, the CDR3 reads TGTGCCAGCAGCCGACTGACTAGCGTTGAGGGGGAGCAGTTCTTC. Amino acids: CASSRLTSVEGEQFF.

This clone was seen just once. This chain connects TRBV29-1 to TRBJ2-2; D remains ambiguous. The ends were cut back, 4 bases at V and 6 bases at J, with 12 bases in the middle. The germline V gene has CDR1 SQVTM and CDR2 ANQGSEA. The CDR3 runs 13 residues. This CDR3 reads CSVGTIYPGELFF. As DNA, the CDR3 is TGCAGCGTTGGAACTATTTACCCCGGGGAGCTGTTTTTT.

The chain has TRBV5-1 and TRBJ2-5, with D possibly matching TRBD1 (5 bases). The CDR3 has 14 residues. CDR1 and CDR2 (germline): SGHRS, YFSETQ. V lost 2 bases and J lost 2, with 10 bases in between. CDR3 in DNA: TGCGCCAGCAGCTTCCAGACAGATCAAGAGACCCAGTACTTC. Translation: CASSFQTDQETQYF.

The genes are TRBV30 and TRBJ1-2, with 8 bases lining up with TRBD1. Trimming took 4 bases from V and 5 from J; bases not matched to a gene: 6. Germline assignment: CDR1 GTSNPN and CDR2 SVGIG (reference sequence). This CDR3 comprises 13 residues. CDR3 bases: TGTGCCTGGACAGGGGGCGCCGTTTATGGCTACACCTTC. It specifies CAWTGGAVYGYTF.

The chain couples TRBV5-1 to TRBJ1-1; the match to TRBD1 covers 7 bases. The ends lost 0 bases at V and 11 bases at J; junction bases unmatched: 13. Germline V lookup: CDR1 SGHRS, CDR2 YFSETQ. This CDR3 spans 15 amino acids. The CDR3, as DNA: TGCGCCAGCAGCTTGGCCGGGGCAGGGGGAATTTTGGCTTTCTTT. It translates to CASSLAGAGGILAFF. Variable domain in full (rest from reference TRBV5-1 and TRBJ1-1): KAGVTQTPRYLIKTRGQQVTLSCSPISGHRSVSWYQQTPGQGLQFLFEYFSETQRNKGNFPGRFSGRQFSNSRSEMNVSTLELGDSALYLCASSLAGAGGILAFFGQGTRLTVV.

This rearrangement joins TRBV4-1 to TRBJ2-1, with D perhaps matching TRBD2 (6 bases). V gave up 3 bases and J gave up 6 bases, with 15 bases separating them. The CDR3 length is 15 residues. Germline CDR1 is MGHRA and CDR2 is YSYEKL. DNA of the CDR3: TGCGCCAGCAGCCAGGGTAGCGGAGGGTTCAATGAGCAGTTCTTC. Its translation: CASSQGSGGFNEQFF.

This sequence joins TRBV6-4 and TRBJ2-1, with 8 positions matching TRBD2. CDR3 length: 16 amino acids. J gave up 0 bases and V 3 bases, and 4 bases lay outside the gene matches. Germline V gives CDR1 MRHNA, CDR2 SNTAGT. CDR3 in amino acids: CASSEVGRGSYNEQFF. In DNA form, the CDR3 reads TGTGCCAGCAGTGAGGTCGGGAGGGGCTCCTACAATGAGCAGTTCTTC.

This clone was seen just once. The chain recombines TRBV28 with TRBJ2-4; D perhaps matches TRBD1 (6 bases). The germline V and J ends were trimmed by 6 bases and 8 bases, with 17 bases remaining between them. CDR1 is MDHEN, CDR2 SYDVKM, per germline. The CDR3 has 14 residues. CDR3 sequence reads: CASSPTAKGDIQYF. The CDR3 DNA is TGTGCCAGCAGCCCGACAGCAAAGGGGGACATTCAGTACTTC.

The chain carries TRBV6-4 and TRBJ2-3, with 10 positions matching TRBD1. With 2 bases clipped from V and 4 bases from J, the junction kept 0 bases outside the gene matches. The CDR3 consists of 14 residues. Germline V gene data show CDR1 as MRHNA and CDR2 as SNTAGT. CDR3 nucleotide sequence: TGTGCCAGCAGTGACGGACAGGGGGCAGATACGCAGTATTTT. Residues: CASSDGQGADTQYF.

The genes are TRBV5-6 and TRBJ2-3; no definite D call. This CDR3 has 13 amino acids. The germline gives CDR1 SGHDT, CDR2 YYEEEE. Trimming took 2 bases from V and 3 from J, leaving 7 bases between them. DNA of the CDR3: TGTGCCAGCAGCTTAGCTGCAACAGATACGCAGTATTTT. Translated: CASSLAATDTQYF.

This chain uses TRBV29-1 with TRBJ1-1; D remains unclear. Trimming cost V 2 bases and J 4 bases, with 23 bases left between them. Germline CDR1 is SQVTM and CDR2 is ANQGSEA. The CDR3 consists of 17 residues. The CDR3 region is CSVELSVGSMGSTEAFF. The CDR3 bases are TGCAGCGTTGAATTGAGTGTAGGGAGCATGGGAAGCACTGAAGCTTTCTTT.

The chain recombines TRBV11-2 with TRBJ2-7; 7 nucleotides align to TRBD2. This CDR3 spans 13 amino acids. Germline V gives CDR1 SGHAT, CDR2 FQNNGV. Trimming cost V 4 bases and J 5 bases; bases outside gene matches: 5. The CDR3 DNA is TGTGCCAGCAGCTGGGGGGGGTACAACGAGCAGTACTTC. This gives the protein CASSWGGYNEQYF. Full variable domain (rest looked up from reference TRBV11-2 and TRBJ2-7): EAGVAQSPRYKIIEKRQSVAFWCNPISGHATLYWYQQILGQGPKLLIQFQNNGVVDDSQLPKDRFSAERLKGVDSTLKIQPAKLEDSAVYLCASSWGGYNEQYFGPGTRLTVT.

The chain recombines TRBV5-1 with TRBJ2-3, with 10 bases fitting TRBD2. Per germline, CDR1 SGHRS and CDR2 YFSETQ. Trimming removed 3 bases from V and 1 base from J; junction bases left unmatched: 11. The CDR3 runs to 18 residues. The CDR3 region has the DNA TGCGCCAGCAGCTCCCGTGGGGGCCTAGCGGGAGGCACAGATACGCAGTATTTT. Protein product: CASSSRGGLAGGTDTQYF.

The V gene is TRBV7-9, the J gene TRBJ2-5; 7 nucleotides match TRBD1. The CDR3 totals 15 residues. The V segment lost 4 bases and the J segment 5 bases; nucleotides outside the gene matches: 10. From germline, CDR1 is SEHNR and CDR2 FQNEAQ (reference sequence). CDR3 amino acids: CASSSSGGTAETQYF. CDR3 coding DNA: TGTGCCAGCAGCTCCTCAGGGGGAACTGCGGAGACCCAGTACTTC.

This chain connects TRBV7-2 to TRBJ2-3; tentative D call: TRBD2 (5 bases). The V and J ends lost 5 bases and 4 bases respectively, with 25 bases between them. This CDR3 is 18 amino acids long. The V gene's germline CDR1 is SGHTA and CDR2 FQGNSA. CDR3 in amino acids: CASSPYPLDSGLADTQYF. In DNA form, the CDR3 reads TGTGCCAGCAGCCCATACCCACTAGATTCCGGGTTGGCAGATACGCAGTATTTT.

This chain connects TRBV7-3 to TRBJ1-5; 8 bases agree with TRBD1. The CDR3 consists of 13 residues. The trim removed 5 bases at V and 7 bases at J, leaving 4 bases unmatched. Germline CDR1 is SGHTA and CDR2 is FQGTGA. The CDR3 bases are TGTGCCAGCAGCCGAGGACAGGGCCAGCCCCAGCATTTT. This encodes CASSRGQGQPQHF.

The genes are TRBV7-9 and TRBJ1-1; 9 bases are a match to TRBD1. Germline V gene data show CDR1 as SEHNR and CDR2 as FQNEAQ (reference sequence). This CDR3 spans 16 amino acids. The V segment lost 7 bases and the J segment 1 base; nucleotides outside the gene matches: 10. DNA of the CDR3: TGTGCCAGCACCGATACGGGACAGGGAAGGAACACTGAAGCTTTCTTT. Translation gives CASTDTGQGRNTEAFF.

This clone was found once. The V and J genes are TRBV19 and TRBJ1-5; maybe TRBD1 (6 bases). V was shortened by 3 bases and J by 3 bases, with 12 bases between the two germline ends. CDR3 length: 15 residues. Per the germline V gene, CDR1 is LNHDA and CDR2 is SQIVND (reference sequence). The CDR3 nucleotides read TGTGCCAGTAGTATTGGGACACCCTCCAATCAGCCCCAGCATTTT. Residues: CASSIGTPSNQPQHF.

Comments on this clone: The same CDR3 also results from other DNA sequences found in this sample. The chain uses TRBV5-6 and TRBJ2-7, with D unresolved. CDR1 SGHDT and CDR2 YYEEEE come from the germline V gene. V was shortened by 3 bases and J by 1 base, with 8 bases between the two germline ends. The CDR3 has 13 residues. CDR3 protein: CASSSSRSYEQYF. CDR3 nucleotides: TGTGCCAGCAGCTCCAGCAGGTCCTACGAGCAGTACTTC.

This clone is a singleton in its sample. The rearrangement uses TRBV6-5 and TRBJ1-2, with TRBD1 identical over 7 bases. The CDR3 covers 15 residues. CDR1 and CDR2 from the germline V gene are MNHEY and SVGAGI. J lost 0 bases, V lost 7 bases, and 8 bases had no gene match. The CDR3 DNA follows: TGTGCCAGCACGAAACAGGGGACCCCTAACTATGGCTACACCTTC. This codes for CASTKQGTPNYGYTF.

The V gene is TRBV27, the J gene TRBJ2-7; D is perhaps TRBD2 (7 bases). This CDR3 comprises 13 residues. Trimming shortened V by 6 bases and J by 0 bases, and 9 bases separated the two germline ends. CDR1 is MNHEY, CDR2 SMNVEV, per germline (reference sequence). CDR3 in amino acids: CASRGGGSYEQYF. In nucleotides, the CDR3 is TGTGCCAGCAGAGGGGGGGGCTCCTACGAGCAGTACTTC.

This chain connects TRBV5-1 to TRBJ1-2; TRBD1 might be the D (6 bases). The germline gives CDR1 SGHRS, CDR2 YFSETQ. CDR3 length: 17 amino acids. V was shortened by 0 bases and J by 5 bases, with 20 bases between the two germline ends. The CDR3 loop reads CASSLGQDPGPHYGYTF. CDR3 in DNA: TGCGCCAGCAGCTTGGGACAGGACCCAGGGCCGCATTATGGCTACACCTTC. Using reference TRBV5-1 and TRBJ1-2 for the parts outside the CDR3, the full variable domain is KAGVTQTPRYLIKTRGQQVTLSCSPISGHRSVSWYQQTPGQGLQFLFEYFSETQRNKGNFPGRFSGRQFSNSRSEMNVSTLELGDSALYLCASSLGQDPGPHYGYTFGSGTRLTVV.

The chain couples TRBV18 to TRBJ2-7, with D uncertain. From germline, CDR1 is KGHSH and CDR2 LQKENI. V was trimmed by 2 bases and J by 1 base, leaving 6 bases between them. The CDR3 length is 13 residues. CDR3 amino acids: CASSPVGSYEQYF. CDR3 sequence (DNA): TGTGCCAGCTCACCAGTCGGTTCCTACGAGCAGTACTTC.

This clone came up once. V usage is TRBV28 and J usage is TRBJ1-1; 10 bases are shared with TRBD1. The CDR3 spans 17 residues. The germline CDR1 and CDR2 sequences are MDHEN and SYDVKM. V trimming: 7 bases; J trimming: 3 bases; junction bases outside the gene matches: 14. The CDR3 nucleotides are TGTGCCAGCATCACCGGGACAGGGGAAAAGGCGGACACTGAAGCTTTCTTT. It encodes CASITGTGEKADTEAFF.

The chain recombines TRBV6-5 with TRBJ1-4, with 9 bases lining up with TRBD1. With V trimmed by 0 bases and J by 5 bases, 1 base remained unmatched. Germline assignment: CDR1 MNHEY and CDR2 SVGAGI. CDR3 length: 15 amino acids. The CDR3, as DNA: TGTGCCAGCAGTTACTCGGACAGGGGAAATGAAAAACTGTTTTTT. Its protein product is CASSYSDRGNEKLFF.

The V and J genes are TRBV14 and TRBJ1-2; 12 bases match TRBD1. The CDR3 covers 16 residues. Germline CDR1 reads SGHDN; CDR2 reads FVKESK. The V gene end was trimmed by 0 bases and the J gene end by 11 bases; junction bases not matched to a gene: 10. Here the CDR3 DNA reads TGTGCCAGCAGCCAAGATAGAGGGACAGGGGGCCTTCCGTACACCTTC. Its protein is CASSQDRGTGGLPYTF.

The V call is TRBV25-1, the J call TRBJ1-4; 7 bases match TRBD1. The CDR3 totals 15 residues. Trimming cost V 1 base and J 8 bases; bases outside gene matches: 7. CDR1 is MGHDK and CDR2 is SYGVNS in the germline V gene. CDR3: CASSESGQGGEKLFF. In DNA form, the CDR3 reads TGTGCCAGCAGTGAATCGGGGCAGGGGGGCGAAAAACTGTTTTTT.

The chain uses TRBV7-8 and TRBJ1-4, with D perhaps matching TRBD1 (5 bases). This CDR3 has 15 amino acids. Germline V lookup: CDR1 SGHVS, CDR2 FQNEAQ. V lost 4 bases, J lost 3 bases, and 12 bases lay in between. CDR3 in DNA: TGTGCCAGCAGCTGGGGTCTAGGGGCTAATGAAAAACTGTTTTTT. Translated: CASSWGLGANEKLFF.

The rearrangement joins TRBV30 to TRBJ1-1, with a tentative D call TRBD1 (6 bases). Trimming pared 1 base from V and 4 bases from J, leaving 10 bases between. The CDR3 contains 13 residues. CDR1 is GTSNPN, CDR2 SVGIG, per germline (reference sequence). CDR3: CAWSGGGSTEAFF. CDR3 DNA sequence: TGTGCCTGGAGTGGAGGGGGATCCACTGAAGCTTTCTTT.